A selection of T cell receptor beta chains follows, all from one sample in a study of cytomegalovirus exposure and HLA in healthy donors. Some clones are missing from TCRdb's copy, which holds only in-frame ones; the method was immunoSEQ multiplex PCR. This sample has more than 85,000 clones, with 88% found just once. The specimen was PBMCs. All receptors come from a woman aged 25-40 years in good health and CMV-seropositive. Both conserved end residues are part of each CDR3. D genes are given only for firm matches. Size is stated for part of the rows, as once, few or many counts, or as a class when the clone is expanded.

TRBJ2-2 | 16 | TRBV7-3 | once | - | TGTGCCAGCAGCTTAACTGGCCAAACAAACACCGGGGAGCTGTTTTTT | CASSLTGQTNTGELFF
TRBJ1-1 | 14 | TRBV7-9 | - | - | TGTGCCAGCAGCTTAGCAGGGGATCACACTGAAGCTTTCTTT | CASSLAGDHTEAFF
TRBJ1-2 | 15 | TRBV5-4 | - | TRBD1 | TGTGCCAGCAGCTTCCGGGACAGGGCTCACTATGGCTACACCTTC | CASSFRDRAHYGYTF
TRBJ2-1 | 14 | TRBV7-3 | - | TRBD2 | TGTGCCAGCAGCTTATTAGCGGGAGATTCCGAGCAGTTCTTC | CASSLLAGDSEQFF
TRBJ2-1 | 18 | TRBV14 | - | TRBD2 | TGTGCCAGCAGCCAAGGACTAGCGGGAGAAGGACCCTACAATGAGCAGTTCTTC | CASSQGLAGEGPYNEQFF
TRBJ1-4 | 13 | TRBV18 | - | - | TGTGCCAGCTCCCCCGGGGGTGGTGAAAAACTGTTTTTT | CASSPGGGEKLFF
TRBJ2-5 | 13 | TRBV30 | - | - | TGTGCCTGGAGTTCAGGGATTCCAGAGACCCAGTACTTC | CAWSSGIPETQYF
TRBJ1-5 | 16 | TRBV7-8 | - | TRBD1 | TGTGCCAGCAGCTTAGAAGGGGCACAGGGGTATCAGCCCCAGCATTTT | CASSLEGAQGYQPQHF
TRBJ2-1 | 15 | TRBV11-1 | few | TRBD1 | TGTGCCAGCAGCACCCAGACAGGGGGCGAAAATGAGCAGTTCTTC | CASSTQTGGENEQFF
TRBJ2-3 | 13 | TRBV11-3 | once | - | TGTGCCAGCAGCCGGGGGATAATGGATACGCAGTATTTT | CASSRGIMDTQYF
TRBJ2-7 | 14 | TRBV6-1 | few | TRBD1 | TGTGCCAGCAGCGGGACAGGGGTTAAATACGAGCAGTACTTC | CASSGTGVKYEQYF
TRBJ2-5 | 15 | TRBV5-1 | - | TRBD1 | TGCGCCAGCAGCCATGGGACAGTTGGCGGGGAGACCCAGTACTTC | CASSHGTVGGETQYF
TRBJ2-3 | 16 | TRBV14 | - | TRBD2 | TGTGCCAGCAGCTTACTAGCGGGAGGTTGGACAGATACGCAGTATTTT | CASSLLAGGWTDTQYF
TRBJ1-2 | 14 | TRBV5-1 | - | TRBD1 | TGCGCCAGCAGCTTGGTAGGGGACAGCTATGGCTACACCTTC | CASSLVGDSYGYTF
TRBJ1-6 | 15 | TRBV6-1 | - | - | TGTGCCAGCAGTGAAGCTAGACTTTATAATTCACCCCTCCACTTT | CASSEARLYNSPLHF
TRBJ2-1 | 15 | TRBV7-3 | once | TRBD2 | TGTGCCAGCAGCCTCGGGCTAGCGGGTGGAAATGAGCAGTTCTTC | CASSLGLAGGNEQFF
TRBJ2-5 | 15 | TRBV10-3 | once | TRBD2 | TGTGCCATCAGTGATGGCGGGAGAACCCGAGAGACCCAGTACTTC | CAISDGGRTRETQYF
TRBJ2-3 | 16 | TRBV7-2 | - | - | TGTGCCAGCAGCTACAGGGGGGGGGAAAGCACAGATACGCAGTATTTT | CASSYRGGESTDTQYF
TRBJ2-2 | 12 | TRBV9 | - | - | TGTGCCAGCAGCGCGTCCGGCGGGGAGCTGTTTTTT | CASSASGGELFF
TRBJ1-1 | 15 | TRBV4-2 | - | - | TGTGCCAGCAGCCACTTTGGGGGGGGCATAACTGAAGCTTTCTTT | CASSHFGGGITEAFF
TRBJ1-4 | 12 | TRBV19 | - | - | TGTGCCAGTAGTATAAGGGGTGAAAAACTGTTTTTT | CASSIRGEKLFF
TRBJ2-2 | 13 | TRBV4-1 | - | - | TGCGCCAGCAGCCAACTTACATCCGGGGAGCTGTTTTTT | CASSQLTSGELFF
TRBJ1-3 | 15 | TRBV18 | - | - | TGTGCCAGCTCACCAGACAGTAACTCTGGAAACACCATATATTTT | CASSPDSNSGNTIYF
TRBJ2-2 | 15 | TRBV5-1 | - | TRBD2 | TGCGCCAGCAGCCCCGGGACTAGCGGGGCCGGGGAGCTGTTTTTT | CASSPGTSGAGELFF
TRBJ1-2 | 15 | TRBV28 | - | TRBD1 | TGTGCCAGCAGTACGACAGGGGGAGCTAACTATGGCTACACCTTC | CASSTTGGANYGYTF
TRBJ1-5 | 16 | TRBV19 | - | - | TGTGCCAGTAGTTTCGGACAGTCTTATAGCAATCAGCCCCAGCATTTT | CASSFGQSYSNQPQHF
TRBJ1-4 | 16 | TRBV5-1 | - | TRBD1 | TGCGCCAGCAGCAATGATGAGACAGGGAGAATTGAAAAACTGTTTTTT | CASSNDETGRIEKLFF
TRBJ1-2 | 17 | TRBV2 | - | TRBD1 | TGTGCCAGCAGTGTGGACAGGGACCGAGAAGTGGGCTATGGCTACACCTTC | CASSVDRDREVGYGYTF
TRBJ2-7 | 15 | TRBV4-3 | - | - | TGCGCCAGCAGCCAAGGTAGGGGATCCTTCTACGAGCAGTACTTC | CASSQGRGSFYEQYF
TRBJ1-4 | 14 | TRBV4-1 | once | - | TGCGCCAGCAGCCAAGTAGGGGATTTTCAGAAACTGTTTTTT | CASSQVGDFQKLFF
TRBJ1-3 | 18 | TRBV4-1 | - | TRBD1 | TGCGCCAGCAGCACGATAATTCTGGACAGGGCGTCCCGAAACACCATATATTTT | CASSTIILDRASRNTIYF
TRBJ1-5 | 20 | TRBV28 | - | TRBD1 | TGTGCCAGCAGTTTATTTTGGGGACAGGGAGTGACGCTATGGGGTCAGCCCCAGCATTTT | CASSLFWGQGVTLWGQPQHF
TRBJ2-1 | 15 | TRBV11-1 | - | - | TGTGCCAGCAGCTTAGTGGGACTTAGCTACAATGAGCAGTTCTTC | CASSLVGLSYNEQFF
TRBJ2-1 | 19 | TRBV27 | once | TRBD2 | TGTGCCAGCAGTTTATCGAGTCCCCTTGCCCTCGGGGGGAACAATGAGCAGTTCTTC | CASSLSSPLALGGNNEQFF
TRBJ1-5 | 14 | TRBV6-5 | - | TRBD1 | TGTGCCAGCAGTTATTACGGGGGGACAGGGCCCCAGCATTTT | CASSYYGGTGPQHF
TRBJ2-1 | 11 | TRBV30 | - | - | TGTGCCTGGAGGGAGTGGGATGAGCAGTTCTTC | CAWREWDEQFF
TRBJ2-7 | 14 | TRBV27 | - | TRBD2 | TGTGCCAGCAGTTTATACGCGGGAGCAAACGAGCAGTACTTC | CASSLYAGANEQYF
TRBJ1-2 | 15 | TRBV5-6 | - | - | TGTGCCAGCAGACTGACATCGGCAGGCAATTTTGGCTACACCTTC | CASRLTSAGNFGYTF
TRBJ2-1 | 15 | TRBV11-1 | once | - | TGTGCCAGCAGCCCCAGGGCTAGGGGGAAGGCGGAGCAGTTCTTC | CASSPRARGKAEQFF
TRBJ2-1 | 15 | TRBV18 | once | - | TGTGCCAGCTCACCACCGGGGAGCTCCTACAATGAGCAGTTCTTC | CASSPPGSSYNEQFF